This TCR beta chain was captured by sequencing in a study of response to subunit inactivated influenza vaccine. Per germline, CDR1 SGHRS and CDR2 YFSETQ. The CDR3 has 13 amino acids. V was clipped by 1 base and J by 5 bases, with 9 bases between them. The study, taken as a whole, reports: That few new T cells are recruited by each seasonal influenza vaccination was the authors' suggestion.

Many counts were recorded for this clonotype. Its antigen remains unidentified. TCRdb re-derived calls from the RT-PCR reads in MiXCR, one entry per CDR3 protein. The sample holds under 850,000 distinct CDR3 sequences, about a fifth seen once. This TCR derives from a man between 45 and 60 years old who received an inactivated influenza vaccine. The chain joins TRBV5-1 to TRBJ2-5, with no clear D. The starting material was PBMCs from blood, obtained 5 days after vaccination. The CDR3 loop reads CASSLSTHETQYF. CDR3 in DNA: TGCGCCAGCAGCTTGAGTACCCACGAGACCCAGTACTTC.